This TCR beta chain was profiled in a study of OX40 agonist ivuxolimab in advanced cancers. Study outcomes and limitations: Not determined was the antigen specificity of the expanded peripheral T cells. The study found that CD8+ T cells averaged more expanded clones than CD4+.

Germline V lookup: CDR1 MGHRA, CDR2 YSYEKL. The V and J ends lost 0 bases and 5 bases respectively, with 11 bases between them. The CDR3 length is 15 residues. Measured with immunoSEQ multiplex PCR; TCRdb has only the in-frame clones, and not every one. The sample yields tens of thousands of clones, 70% to 90% seen once. Note on this clone: Its specificity is not known.

This specimen was CD4+ or CD8+ T cells sorted from blood, taken in a trial of the OX40 agonist ivuxolimab. The clonotype originates from an adult with an advanced solid tumor such as melanoma, head and neck, liver or kidney cancer. The chain combines TRBV4-1 with TRBJ1-5, with D unresolved. The CDR3 DNA follows: TGCGCCAGCAGCCAAGACTGGCCCGGTTATCAGCCCCAGCATTTT. Translated: CASSQDWPGYQPQHF.